This is a list of T cell receptor beta chains from one sample in a study of early T cells in non-severe SARS-CoV-2 infection. MiXCR, applied by TCRdb to the 5' RACE reads, yields one record per CDR3 protein. This repertoire shows some 110,000 distinct CDR3 sequences, about 15% found once; its top ten account for 20% to 25%. Sequences were obtained from whole blood. Source of these receptors: an adult who was a healthcare worker with PCR-confirmed SARS-CoV-2 infection or an uninfected control (not recorded which). Each CDR3 is given with its conserved first and last residue. The D gene is left open where the match is weak. Size is omitted from some rows. Given values are once, few, many or a class for expanded clones.

J: TRBJ2-1; D: TRBD1; V: TRBV12-3/TRBV12-4; size: few; length: 14; CDR3: CASSPGQGFGEQFF; DNA: TGTGCCAGCAGTCCAGGACAGGGATTCGGAGAGCAGTTCTTC
J: TRBJ1-1; D: NA; V: TRBV7-9; size: NA; length: 16; CDR3: CASSLALREGLSEAFF; DNA: TGTGCCAGCAGCTTAGCCTTAAGGGAAGGGCTAAGTGAAGCTTTCTTT
J: TRBJ2-6; D: NA; V: TRBV4-2; size: many; length: 17; CDR3: CASSQVGLRSGANVLTF; DNA: TGTGCCAGCAGCCAAGTTGGACTAAGGTCTGGGGCCAACGTCCTGACTTTC
J: TRBJ2-1; D: TRBD2; V: TRBV4-2; size: NA; length: 16; CDR3: CASSQEPPGGRAEQFF; DNA: TGTGCCAGCAGCCAAGAACCCCCGGGGGGGCGGGCGGAGCAGTTCTTC
J: TRBJ2-1; D: NA; V: TRBV7-9; size: NA; length: 15; CDR3: CASSLPNRKYNEQFF; DNA: TGTGCCAGCAGCTTACCCAACAGAAAGTACAATGAGCAGTTCTTC
J: TRBJ2-3; D: NA; V: TRBV24-1; size: NA; length: 13; CDR3: CATSGGSADTQYF; DNA: TGTGCCACCAGTGGGGGGTCCGCAGATACGCAGTATTTT
J: TRBJ2-7; D: TRBD1; V: TRBV2; size: many; length: 14; CDR3: CASSGQAFSYEQYF; DNA: TGTGCCAGCTCGGGACAGGCGTTCTCCTACGAGCAGTACTTC
J: TRBJ1-1; D: NA; V: TRBV27; size: many; length: 12; CDR3: CASSFIGLEPSF; DNA: TGTGCCAGCAGTTTTATTGGCTTAGAGCCTTCATTT
J: TRBJ1-3; D: NA; V: TRBV12-3/TRBV12-4; size: NA; length: 17; CDR3: CASSLAITGHLGNTIYF; DNA: TGTGCCAGCAGTTTAGCGATTACGGGACATTTAGGAAACACCATATATTTT
J: TRBJ2-1; D: NA; V: TRBV3-1; size: few; length: 16; CDR3: CASSPALVYPYNEQFF; DNA: TGTGCCAGCAGCCCTGCTCTCGTCTACCCCTACAATGAGCAGTTCTTC